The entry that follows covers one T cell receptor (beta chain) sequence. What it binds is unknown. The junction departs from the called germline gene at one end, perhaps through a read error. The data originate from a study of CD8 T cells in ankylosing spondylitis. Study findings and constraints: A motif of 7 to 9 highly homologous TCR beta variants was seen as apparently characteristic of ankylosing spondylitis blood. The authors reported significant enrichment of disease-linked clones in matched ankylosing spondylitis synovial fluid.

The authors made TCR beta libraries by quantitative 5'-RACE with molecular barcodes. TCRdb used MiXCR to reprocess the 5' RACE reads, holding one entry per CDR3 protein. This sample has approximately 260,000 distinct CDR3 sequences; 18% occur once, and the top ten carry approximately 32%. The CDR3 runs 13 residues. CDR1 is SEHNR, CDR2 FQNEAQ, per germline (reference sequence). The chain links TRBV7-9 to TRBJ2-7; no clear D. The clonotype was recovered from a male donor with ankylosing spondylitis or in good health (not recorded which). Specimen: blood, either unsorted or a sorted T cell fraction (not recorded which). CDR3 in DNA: TGTAGCAGCAGCTTTTATAAATCCTCCGAGCAGTACTTC. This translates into CSSSFYKSSEQYF.